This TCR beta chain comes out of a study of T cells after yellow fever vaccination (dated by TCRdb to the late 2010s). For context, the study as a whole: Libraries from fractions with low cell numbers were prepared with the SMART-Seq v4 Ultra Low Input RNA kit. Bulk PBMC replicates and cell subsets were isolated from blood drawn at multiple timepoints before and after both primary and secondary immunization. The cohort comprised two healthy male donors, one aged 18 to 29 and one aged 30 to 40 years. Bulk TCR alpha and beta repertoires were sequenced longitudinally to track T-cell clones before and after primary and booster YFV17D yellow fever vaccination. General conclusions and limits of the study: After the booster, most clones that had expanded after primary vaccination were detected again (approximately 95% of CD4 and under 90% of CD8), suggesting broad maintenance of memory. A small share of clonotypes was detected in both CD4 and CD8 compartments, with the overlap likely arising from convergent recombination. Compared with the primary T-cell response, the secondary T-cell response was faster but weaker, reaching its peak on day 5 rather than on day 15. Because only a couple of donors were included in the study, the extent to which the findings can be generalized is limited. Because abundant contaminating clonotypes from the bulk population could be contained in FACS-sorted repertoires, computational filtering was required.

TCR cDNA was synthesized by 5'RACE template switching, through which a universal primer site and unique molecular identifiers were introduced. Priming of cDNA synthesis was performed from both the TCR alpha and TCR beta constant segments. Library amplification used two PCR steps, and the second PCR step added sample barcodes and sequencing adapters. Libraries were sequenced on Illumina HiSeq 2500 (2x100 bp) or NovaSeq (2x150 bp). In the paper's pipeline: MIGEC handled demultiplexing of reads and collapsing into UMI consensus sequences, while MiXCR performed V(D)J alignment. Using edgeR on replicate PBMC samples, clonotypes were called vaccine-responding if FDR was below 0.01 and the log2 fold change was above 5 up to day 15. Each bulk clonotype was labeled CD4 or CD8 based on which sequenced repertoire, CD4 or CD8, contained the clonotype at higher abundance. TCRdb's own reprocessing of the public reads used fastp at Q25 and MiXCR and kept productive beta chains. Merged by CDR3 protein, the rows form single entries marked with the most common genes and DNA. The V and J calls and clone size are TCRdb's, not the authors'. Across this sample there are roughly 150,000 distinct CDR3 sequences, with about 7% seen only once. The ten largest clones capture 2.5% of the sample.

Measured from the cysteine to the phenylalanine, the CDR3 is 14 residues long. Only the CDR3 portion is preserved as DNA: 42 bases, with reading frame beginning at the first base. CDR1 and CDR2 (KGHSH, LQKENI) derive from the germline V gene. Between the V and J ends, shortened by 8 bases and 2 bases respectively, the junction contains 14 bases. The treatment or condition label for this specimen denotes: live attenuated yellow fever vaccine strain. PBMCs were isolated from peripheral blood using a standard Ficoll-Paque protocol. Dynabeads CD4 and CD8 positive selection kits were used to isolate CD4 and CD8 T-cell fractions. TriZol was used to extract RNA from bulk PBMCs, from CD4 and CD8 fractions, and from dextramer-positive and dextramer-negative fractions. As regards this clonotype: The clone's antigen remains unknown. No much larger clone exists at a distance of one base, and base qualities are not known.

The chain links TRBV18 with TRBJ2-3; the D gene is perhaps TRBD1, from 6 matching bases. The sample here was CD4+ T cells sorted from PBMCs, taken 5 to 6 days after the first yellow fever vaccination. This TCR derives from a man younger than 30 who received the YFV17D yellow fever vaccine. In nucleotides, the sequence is TGTGCCAGCCGTACAGGGCTTCTCACAGATACGCAGTATTTT. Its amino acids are CASRTGLLTDTQYF.